Each of the 16 T cell receptor beta chains below was sequenced from the same sample in a study of shared clonotypes between healthy human individuals. The method was immunoSEQ multiplex PCR; TCRdb's version includes in-frame clones alone and lacks a portion of them. There are fewer than 2.5 million clones in the sample; over 85% occur only once, and more than 0.35% lies in the top ten. Sequencing was carried out using naive CD4+ T cells from PBMCs. Subset given: CD45RA+ positively selected. All receptors derive from a man younger than 35 in good health. Some clones in this sample may be carry-over from other donors' samples.

The chain has TRBV29-1 and TRBJ2-3; 7 bases are shared with TRBD1. Germline lookup yields CDR1 SQVTM and CDR2 ANQGSEA. With 4 bases clipped from V and 0 bases from J, the junction kept 4 bases outside the gene matches. The CDR3 spans 14 residues. CDR3 amino acids: CSVGTGISTDTQYF. The CDR3 bases are TGCAGCGTTGGGACAGGCATAAGCACAGATACGCAGTATTTT.

The chain uses TRBV15 and TRBJ2-7; weak D call: TRBD1 (6 bases). CDR3 length: 14 residues. Trimming shortened V by 0 bases and J by 7 bases, and 13 bases separated the two germline ends. The germline V gene has CDR1 LNHNV and CDR2 YYDKDF (reference sequence). CDR3 loop: CATSRDQGGREQYF. The CDR3 bases are TGTGCCACCAGCAGAGATCAAGGGGGAAGGGAGCAGTACTTC. The full variable domain, rest sourced from reference TRBV15 and TRBJ2-7, is DAMVIQNPRYQVTQFGKPVTLSCSQTLNHNVMYWYQQKSSQAPKLLFHYYDKDFNNEADTPDNFQSRRPNTSFCFLDIRSPGLGDTAMYLCATSRDQGGREQYFGPGTRLTVT.

The chain is built from TRBV7-2 and TRBJ2-1; 7 bases fit TRBD2. J gave up 10 bases and V 1 base, and 10 bases lay outside the gene matches. From germline, CDR1 is SGHTA and CDR2 FQGNSA. The CDR3 is 15 amino acids. Written as DNA, the CDR3 is TGTGCCAGCAGCTTAGTCGCAGCGGGAAGACGCGAGCAGTTCTTC. Protein sequence: CASSLVAAGRREQFF.

This rearrangement joins TRBV27 to TRBJ2-3; no firm D call. The length of the CDR3 is 14 residues. CDR1 MNHEY and CDR2 SMNVEV come from the germline V gene (reference sequence). Trimming pared 4 bases from V and 1 base from J, leaving 9 bases between. For the CDR3, the DNA is TGTGCCAGCAGTTCTCAGTACCGCACAGATACGCAGTATTTT. Its protein is CASSSQYRTDTQYF.

The rearrangement uses TRBV5-1 and TRBJ1-4, with D hard to call. V was cut by 4 bases and J by 3 bases, with 10 bases left in between. Germline assignment: CDR1 SGHRS and CDR2 YFSETQ. This CDR3 comprises 14 residues. The CDR3 coding sequence is TGCGCCAGCAGCATCGGGCCTCCTAATGAAAAACTGTTTTTT. The encoded protein is CASSIGPPNEKLFF.

In regard to this clone: This CDR3 is also generated by other DNA sequences in the sample. CDR3 bases: TGTGCCAGCAGCTTAGCGGGGGCCAGCTACGAGCAGTACTTC. It codes for CASSLAGASYEQYF. V usage is TRBV5-6 and J usage is TRBJ2-7, with TRBD2 matching over 8 bases. The CDR3 contains 14 residues. V trimming: 2 bases; J trimming: 3 bases; junction bases outside the gene matches: 4. Germline CDR1 SGHDT, CDR2 YYEEEE.

The J gene is TRBJ1-4, the V gene TRBV11-1, with D perhaps matching TRBD1 (6 bases). Trimming took off 6 bases at V and 7 bases at J, with 15 bases between the two ends. The CDR3 sequence is 14 residues long. CDR1 and CDR2 from the germline V gene are SGHAT and FQDESV (reference sequence). CDR3 sequence: CASSEDSEGEKLFF. CDR3 DNA: TGTGCCAGCAGTGAGGACAGCGAGGGTGAAAAACTGTTTTTT.

The chain recombines TRBV5-6 with TRBJ2-3, with TRBD2 as a possible D gene (6 bases). The CDR3 contains 16 residues. The germline CDR1 and CDR2 sequences are SGHDT and YYEEEE. V was clipped by 0 bases and J by 0 bases, with 11 bases between them. Here the CDR3 DNA reads TGTGCCAGCAGCTTGGGGTCCGGGACTAGCACAGATACGCAGTATTTT. This sequence encodes CASSLGSGTSTDTQYF.

As regards this clone: The conserved closing phenylalanine or tryptophan is absent in this CDR3, likely reflecting a read error. This rearrangement joins TRBV28 to TRBJ1-1; D is unclear. The V and J ends lost 2 bases and 4 bases respectively, with 2 bases between them. Germline V gene data show CDR1 as MDHEN and CDR2 as SYDVKM. The CDR3 sequence is 11 residues long. The CDR3 region is CASSLATEAFL. The CDR3, as DNA: TGTGCCAGCAGTTTAGCCACTGAAGCTTTCCTT.

About this clone itself: Other nucleotide sequences in the sample specify the same CDR3. V and J are TRBV28 and TRBJ1-5, with D uncertain. The germline V and J ends were trimmed by 6 bases and 7 bases, with 10 bases remaining between them. The length of the CDR3 is 12 residues. CDR1 MDHEN and CDR2 SYDVKM come from the germline V gene. CDR3 coding DNA: TGTGCCAGCAGGTCGGGTGGACAGCCCCAGCATTTT. Encoded protein: CASRSGGQPQHF.

The rearrangement joins TRBV7-9 to TRBJ2-1, with 7 bases identical to TRBD1. Germline V gives CDR1 SEHNR, CDR2 FQNEAQ (reference sequence). This CDR3 contains 18 residues. V lost 5 bases to trimming and J lost 2 bases; unmatched junction nucleotides: 15. The CDR3 spells CASSDPRQGLRAYNEQFF. CDR3 nucleotides: TGTGCCAGCAGCGACCCCCGACAGGGCTTAAGGGCCTACAATGAGCAGTTCTTC.

The chain joins TRBV10-3 to TRBJ2-7; 14 bases are shared with TRBD2. J was trimmed by 4 bases and V by 10 bases; bases with no gene match: 3. Germline assignment: CDR1 ENHRY and CDR2 SYGVKD. This CDR3 spans 13 amino acids. The CDR3 nucleotides read TGTGCCAGCCGACTAGCGGGAGGGTACGAGCAGTACTTC. Translated: CASRLAGGYEQYF.

For this clone: Different DNA sequences within this sample yield the same CDR3. The gene calls are TRBV29-1 and TRBJ2-1; tentative D call: TRBD1 (5 bases). Germline V gives CDR1 SQVTM, CDR2 ANQGSEA. The ends were cut back, 6 bases at V and 3 bases at J, with 9 bases in the middle. The CDR3 loop spans 12 amino acids. This CDR3 is CSVRRDYNEQFF. CDR3 sequence (DNA): TGCAGCGTCCGCAGGGACTACAATGAGCAGTTCTTC.

The CDR3 spells CASSYDMGVYGYTF. The CDR3 nucleotides are TGTGCCAGCAGCTACGACATGGGGGTTTATGGCTACACCTTC. V usage is TRBV6-5 and J usage is TRBJ1-2; weak D call: TRBD1 (5 bases). V gave up 6 bases and J gave up 5 bases, with 16 bases separating them. Germline loops: CDR1 MNHEY, CDR2 SVGAGI. The CDR3 contains 14 residues.

The chain carries TRBV19 and TRBJ2-1, with 10 bases fitting TRBD2. The CDR3 length is 14 residues. The trim removed 7 bases at V and 8 bases at J, leaving 8 bases unmatched. The germline V gene has CDR1 LNHDA and CDR2 SQIVND (reference sequence). In DNA, the CDR3 is TGTGCCAGTACGTCCGGGACTAGCGTCCATGAGCAGTTCTTC. Translated, it gives CASTSGTSVHEQFF.

This clone has only a few counts. Other DNA sequences within the sample encode an identical CDR3. The chain carries TRBV6-5 and TRBJ1-1; no clear D gene. V shed 0 bases and J shed 1 base, with 3 bases lying between them. Germline assignment: CDR1 MNHEY and CDR2 SVGAGI. The CDR3 has 13 amino acids. The CDR3 region has the DNA TGTGCCAGCAGTTACTCGGAGAACACTGAAGCTTTCTTT. This gives the protein CASSYSENTEAFF.